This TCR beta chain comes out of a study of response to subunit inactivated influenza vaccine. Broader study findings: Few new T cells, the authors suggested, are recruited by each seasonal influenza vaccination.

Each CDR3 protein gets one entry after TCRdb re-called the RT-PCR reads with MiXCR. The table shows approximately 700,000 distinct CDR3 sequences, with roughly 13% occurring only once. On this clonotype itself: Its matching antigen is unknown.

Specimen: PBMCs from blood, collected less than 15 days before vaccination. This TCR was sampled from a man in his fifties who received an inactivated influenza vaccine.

CDR3 sequence (DNA): TGTGCCAGCAGCGTAGCGACCGGGAGTGGGTATGAGCAGTTCTTC. It specifies CASSVATGSGYEQFF. The chain carries TRBV9 and TRBJ2-1; weak D call: TRBD2 (6 bases). The germline V and J ends were trimmed by 0 bases and 8 bases, with 15 bases remaining between them. The CDR3 spans 15 residues. Germline CDR1 reads SGDLS; CDR2 reads YYNGEE.